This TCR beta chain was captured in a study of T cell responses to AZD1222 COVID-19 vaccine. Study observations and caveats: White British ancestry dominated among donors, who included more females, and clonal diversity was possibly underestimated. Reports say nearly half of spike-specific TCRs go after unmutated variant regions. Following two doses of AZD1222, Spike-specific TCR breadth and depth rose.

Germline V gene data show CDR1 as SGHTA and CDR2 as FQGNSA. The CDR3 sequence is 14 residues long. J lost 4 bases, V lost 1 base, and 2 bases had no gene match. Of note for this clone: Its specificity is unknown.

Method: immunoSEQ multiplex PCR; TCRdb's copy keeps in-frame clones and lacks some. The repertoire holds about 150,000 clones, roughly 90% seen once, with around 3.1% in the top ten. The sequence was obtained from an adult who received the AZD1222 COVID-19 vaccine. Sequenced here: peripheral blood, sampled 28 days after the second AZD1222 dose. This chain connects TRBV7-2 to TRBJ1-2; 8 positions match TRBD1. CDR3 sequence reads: CASSLDDRGYGYTF. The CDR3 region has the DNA TGTGCCAGCAGCTTAGACGACAGGGGCTATGGCTACACCTTC.